This is a list of T cell receptor beta chains from one sample in a study of blood T cell repertoires in COVID-19. Only in-frame clones appear in the TCRdb table, and some are missing; sequencing was by immunoSEQ multiplex PCR. The sample contains 120,000 to 150,000 clones, around four fifths of which appear only once. The sequenced sample consisted of peripheral blood. The receptors originated from a human donor in a cohort sampled during active COVID-19. The CDR3 runs from the conserved cysteine through the conserved F or W. Clone size is given for some rows only: seen once, a few or many times, or a class if the clone is expanded.

J gene: TRBJ1-1
clone size: .
V gene: TRBV5-1
CDR3 protein: CASSLVSMNTEAFF

J gene: TRBJ1-6
clone size: .
V gene: TRBV27
CDR3 protein: CASSFSGNSPLHF

J gene: TRBJ1-4
clone size: .
V gene: TRBV4-1
CDR3 protein: CASSQGITGTDGEKLFF

J gene: TRBJ2-7
clone size: once
V gene: TRBV9
CDR3 protein: CASSGPGTGYTSYEQYF

J gene: TRBJ1-1
clone size: .
V gene: TRBV3-1/TRBV3-2
CDR3 protein: CASSRPGGGYGTEAFF

J gene: TRBJ1-4
clone size: .
V gene: TRBV3-1/TRBV3-2
CDR3 protein: CASSQRTERKKLFF

J gene: TRBJ1-4
clone size: .
V gene: TRBV15
CDR3 protein: CATSRVWGLGATNEKLFF

J gene: TRBJ1-1
clone size: .
V gene: TRBV30
CDR3 protein: CAWSVQARGNPEAFF

J gene: TRBJ2-1
clone size: few
V gene: TRBV6-6
CDR3 protein: CASSYSEGRYEQFF

J gene: TRBJ2-2
clone size: .
V gene: TRBV5-1
CDR3 protein: CASSSRTSGEDTGELFF

J gene: TRBJ1-2
clone size: once
V gene: TRBV20-1
CDR3 protein: CSALPVPGYTF

J gene: TRBJ2-5
clone size: once
V gene: TRBV16
CDR3 protein: CASSQLEPSGGQETQYF

J gene: TRBJ2-2
clone size: .
V gene: TRBV13
CDR3 protein: CASSDRDKYTGELFF

J gene: TRBJ2-3
clone size: .
V gene: TRBV5-4
CDR3 protein: CASSLTPSGVTDTQYF

J gene: TRBJ2-5
clone size: .
V gene: TRBV7-2
CDR3 protein: CASSPAGGQETQYF

J gene: TRBJ1-4
clone size: .
V gene: TRBV2
CDR3 protein: CASSQDRGAGEKLFF

J gene: TRBJ2-3
clone size: .
V gene: TRBV11-3
CDR3 protein: CASSPRDRGRTDTQYF

J gene: TRBJ1-3
clone size: once
V gene: TRBV6-5
CDR3 protein: CASSRQGSGNTIYF

J gene: TRBJ2-5
clone size: .
V gene: TRBV4-1
CDR3 protein: CASSQSRLAGEETQYF

J gene: TRBJ1-2
clone size: .
V gene: TRBV7-2
CDR3 protein: CASSLGTGWRGYTF

J gene: TRBJ1-3
clone size: few
V gene: TRBV9
CDR3 protein: CASSVSDGSSGNTIYF

J gene: TRBJ2-5
clone size: .
V gene: TRBV7-2
CDR3 protein: CASSYLREQETQYF

J gene: TRBJ2-7
clone size: .
V gene: TRBV3-1/TRBV3-2
CDR3 protein: CASSQHWRLRNSYEQYF

J gene: TRBJ1-4
clone size: .
V gene: TRBV18
CDR3 protein: CASSPGTGSEKLFF

J gene: TRBJ2-3
clone size: .
V gene: TRBV19
CDR3 protein: CASSIGGRVVADTQYF

J gene: TRBJ1-6
clone size: few
V gene: TRBV2
CDR3 protein: CASSEEPLNSPLHF

J gene: TRBJ1-2
clone size: .
V gene: TRBV25-1
CDR3 protein: CASSDRAHYGYTF

J gene: TRBJ1-1
clone size: .
V gene: TRBV27
CDR3 protein: CASSFRGTEAFF

J gene: TRBJ1-1
clone size: .
V gene: TRBV7-9
CDR3 protein: CASSLSSAEAFF

J gene: TRBJ2-6
clone size: .
V gene: TRBV1
CDR3 protein: CTSSQGNRSSGANVLTF

J gene: TRBJ1-2
clone size: once
V gene: TRBV28
CDR3 protein: CASSLAGEGNYGYTF

J gene: TRBJ2-1
clone size: .
V gene: TRBV29-1
CDR3 protein: CSAGGTSYNEQFF

J gene: TRBJ1-4
clone size: .
V gene: TRBV28
CDR3 protein: CASSPPPSTNEKLFF

J gene: TRBJ1-4
clone size: once
V gene: TRBV7-2
CDR3 protein: CASSWLGPRIGGKLFF

J gene: TRBJ1-3
clone size: .
V gene: TRBV11-3
CDR3 protein: CASSLDSGNTIYF

J gene: TRBJ1-1
clone size: .
V gene: TRBV5-1
CDR3 protein: CASSLSRGTNTEAFF

J gene: TRBJ1-4
clone size: .
V gene: TRBV24-1
CDR3 protein: CATSDKTRTGGEKLFF

J gene: TRBJ1-5
clone size: .
V gene: TRBV30
CDR3 protein: CAWSDGTGNQPQHF

J gene: TRBJ2-7
clone size: .
V gene: TRBV10-3
CDR3 protein: CASQTGGQGSYEQYF

J gene: TRBJ2-1
clone size: .
V gene: TRBV11-1
CDR3 protein: CASSLGRGAYNEQFF

J gene: TRBJ2-1
clone size: once
V gene: TRBV10-3
CDR3 protein: CAISDSYNEQFF

J gene: TRBJ2-2
clone size: .
V gene: TRBV5-6
CDR3 protein: CASSLGQKTGELFF

J gene: TRBJ2-3
clone size: .
V gene: TRBV13
CDR3 protein: CASQGSDTQYF

J gene: TRBJ1-1
clone size: .
V gene: TRBV29-1
CDR3 protein: CSALGQGNTEAFF

J gene: TRBJ2-3
clone size: .
V gene: TRBV24-1
CDR3 protein: CATSPGVSTDTQYF

J gene: TRBJ1-4
clone size: few
V gene: TRBV5-1
CDR3 protein: CASSSGQGLEKLFF

J gene: TRBJ2-3
clone size: .
V gene: TRBV2
CDR3 protein: CASTTLAGGPGDTQYF

J gene: TRBJ2-3
clone size: .
V gene: TRBV4-2
CDR3 protein: CASSQLARSRDTQYF

J gene: TRBJ2-7
clone size: .
V gene: TRBV6-5
CDR3 protein: CASTSWRDRSYEQYF

J gene: TRBJ2-5
clone size: .
V gene: TRBV24-1
CDR3 protein: CATSAGGPDRRETQYF

J gene: TRBJ2-6
clone size: .
V gene: TRBV7-6
CDR3 protein: CASSPPQGTGANVLTF

J gene: TRBJ2-5
clone size: .
V gene: TRBV21-1
CDR3 protein: CASSPDRGLHETQYF

J gene: TRBJ2-2
clone size: .
V gene: TRBV4-2
CDR3 protein: CASSPQASSGGGGELFF

J gene: TRBJ2-5
clone size: .
V gene: TRBV19
CDR3 protein: CASTLGTGGIQTQYF

J gene: TRBJ1-4
clone size: .
V gene: TRBV18
CDR3 protein: CASSPPNRVEDEKLFF

J gene: TRBJ2-3
clone size: .
V gene: TRBV9
CDR3 protein: CASSVVSGGDTQYF

J gene: TRBJ1-3
clone size: .
V gene: TRBV25-1
CDR3 protein: CASSASGGRGNTIYF

J gene: TRBJ2-1
clone size: .
V gene: TRBV29-1
CDR3 protein: CSVDGSGGRAGKNEQFF

J gene: TRBJ1-5
clone size: .
V gene: TRBV30
CDR3 protein: CAWSEGGWVSNQPQHF